This T cell receptor beta chain was observed in a study of OX40 agonist ivuxolimab in advanced cancers. Study-wide results and caveats: At doses 0.1 to 3.0 mg/kg, CD4+ and CD8+ clones expanded. Partial responders dosed at 0.1-3.0 mg/kg displayed clonal expansion ranking among the lowest. Several nonresponders also turned out to have low normalized T-cell clonal expansion.

Blood samples were obtained at baseline, cycle 4 day 1, and cycle 7 day 1. The CDR3 has 14 residues. Germline CDR1 SEHNR, CDR2 FQNEAQ (reference sequence). The V gene lost 8 bases and the J gene lost 0 bases, with 11 bases spanning the gap. With respect to this clone: Its target is not known.

TCRdb keeps only in-frame clones here, not all; method: immunoSEQ multiplex PCR. There are about 31,000 clones in the sample; around three quarters occur only once, and 15% lies in the top ten. The gene calls are TRBV7-9 and TRBJ2-1, with D possibly TRBD1 on 6 matching bases. Sample: CD4+ or CD8+ T cells sorted from blood, taken in a trial of the OX40 agonist ivuxolimab. This TCR was sampled from an adult with an advanced solid tumor such as melanoma, head and neck, liver or kidney cancer. CDR3 sequence: CASYTGSSYNEQFF. CDR3 DNA sequence: TGTGCCAGCTATACAGGGAGCTCCTACAATGAGCAGTTCTTC.